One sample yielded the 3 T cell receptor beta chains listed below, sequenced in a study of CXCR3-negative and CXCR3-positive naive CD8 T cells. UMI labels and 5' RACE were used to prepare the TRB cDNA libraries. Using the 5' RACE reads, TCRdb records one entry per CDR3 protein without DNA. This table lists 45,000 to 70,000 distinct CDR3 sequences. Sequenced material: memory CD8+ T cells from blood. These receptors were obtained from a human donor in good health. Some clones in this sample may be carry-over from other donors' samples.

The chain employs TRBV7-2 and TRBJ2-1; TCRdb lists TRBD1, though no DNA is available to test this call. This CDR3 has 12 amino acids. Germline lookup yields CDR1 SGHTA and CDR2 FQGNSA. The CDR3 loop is CASSLVGGEQFF.

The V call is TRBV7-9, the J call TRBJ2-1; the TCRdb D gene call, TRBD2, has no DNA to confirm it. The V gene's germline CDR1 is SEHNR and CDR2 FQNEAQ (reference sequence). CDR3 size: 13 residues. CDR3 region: CASSSRNYNEQFF. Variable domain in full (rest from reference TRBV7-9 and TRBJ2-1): DTGVSQNPRHKITKRGQNVTFRCDPISEHNRLYWYRQTLGQGPEFLTYFQNEAQLEKSRLLSDRFSAERPKGSFSTLEIQRTEQGDSAMYLCASSSRNYNEQFFGPGTRLTVL.

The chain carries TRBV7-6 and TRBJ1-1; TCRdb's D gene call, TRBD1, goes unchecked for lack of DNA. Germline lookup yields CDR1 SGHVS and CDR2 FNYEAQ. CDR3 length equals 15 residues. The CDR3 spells CASSLEGEMNTEAFF.